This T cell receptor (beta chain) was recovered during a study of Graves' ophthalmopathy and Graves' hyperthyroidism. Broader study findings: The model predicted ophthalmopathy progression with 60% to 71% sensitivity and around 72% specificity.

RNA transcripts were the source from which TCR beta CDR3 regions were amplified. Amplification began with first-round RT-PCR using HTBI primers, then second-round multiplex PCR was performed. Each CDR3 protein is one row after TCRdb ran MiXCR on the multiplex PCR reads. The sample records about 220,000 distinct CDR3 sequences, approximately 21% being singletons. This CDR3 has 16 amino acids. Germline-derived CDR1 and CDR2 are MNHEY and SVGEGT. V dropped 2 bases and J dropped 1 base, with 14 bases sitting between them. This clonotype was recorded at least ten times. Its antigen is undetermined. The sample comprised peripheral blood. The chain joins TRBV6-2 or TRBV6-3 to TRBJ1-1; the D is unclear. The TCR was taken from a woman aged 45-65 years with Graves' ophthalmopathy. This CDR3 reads CASSYPGWGANTEAFF. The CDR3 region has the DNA TGTGCCAGCAGTTACCCCGGCTGGGGTGCGAACACTGAAGCTTTCTTT.